The 15 T cell receptor beta chains reported below all come from one sample, sequenced in a study of cytomegalovirus exposure and HLA in healthy donors. PCR amplification relied on 60 Vbeta primers (plus 13 Jbeta primers). The assay was immunoSEQ multiplex PCR, and TCRdb's table has in-frame clones only and misses some. Among 150,000 to 170,000 clones listed, around 84% were seen once. The sequenced material came from PBMCs. These receptors were collected from a woman in her thirties or forties in good health and CMV-seropositive.

The CDR3 DNA reads TGTGCCAGCAGCCTGACGGACGGGGGGAGAGACATTCAGTACTTC. Amino acids: CASSLTDGGRDIQYF. The V and J genes are TRBV14 and TRBJ2-4; 7 nucleotides agree with TRBD2. V gave up 4 bases and J gave up 8 bases; unmatched junction bases: 11. The germline CDR1 and CDR2 sequences are SGHDN and FVKESK. This CDR3 region has 15 residues.

V usage is TRBV7-9 and J usage is TRBJ2-7, with TRBD2 identical over 10 bases. V shed 3 bases and J 3 bases; nucleotides not matched to a gene: 5. CDR1 and CDR2 (germline): SEHNR, FQNEAQ (reference sequence). The CDR3 runs to 15 residues. The CDR3 region is CASSFGLAGDYEQYF. CDR3 DNA sequence: TGTGCCAGCAGCTTTGGTCTAGCGGGAGACTACGAGCAGTACTTC.

This clone was observed a few times. The chain is built from TRBV28 and TRBJ2-1, with TRBD2 matching over 12 bases. J was trimmed by 9 bases and V by 5 bases; bases with no gene match: 11. CDR3 size: 16 residues. Per the germline V gene, CDR1 is MDHEN and CDR2 is SYDVKM. CDR3 protein: CASSRAGLAGTGEQFF. CDR3 nucleotide sequence: TGTGCCAGCAGTCGAGCCGGACTAGCGGGAACGGGTGAGCAGTTCTTC.

This clone was seen just once. The J gene is TRBJ1-1, the V gene TRBV2; 7 positions match TRBD1. CDR3 length: 17 amino acids. Germline loops: CDR1 SNHLY, CDR2 FYNNEI. V lost 3 bases to trimming and J lost 1 base; unmatched junction nucleotides: 11. CDR3 coding DNA: TGTGCCAGCAGTGACCCTCTTGTCGGACAGGCGAACACTGAAGCTTTCTTT. This sequence encodes CASSDPLVGQANTEAFF.

This clone was seen a few times. This rearrangement joins TRBV27 to TRBJ2-1, with 7 bases that match TRBD2. J lost 4 bases, V lost 5 bases, and 17 bases had no gene match. This CDR3 is 18 amino acids long. Per the germline V gene, CDR1 is MNHEY and CDR2 is SMNVEV (reference sequence). Written as DNA, the CDR3 is TGTGCCAGCAGTGCCAGAGGGGAGGGAATGGTAAGGTACAATGAGCAGTTCTTC. This encodes CASSARGEGMVRYNEQFF.

This chain uses TRBV21-1 with TRBJ2-7; TRBD2, the table's D call, lacks a check against the DNA. TRBV21-1 is flagged as a pseudogene. There are 20 residues in the CDR3. The CDR3 here is CASSVSIGGSQFPTRYEQYF. CDR3 DNA sequence: TGTGCCAGCAGCGTAAGTATCGGCGGGAGCCAATTCCCGACCCGCTACGAGCAGTACTTC.

V usage is TRBV9 and J usage is TRBJ2-7; D gene uncertain. Per germline, CDR1 SGDLS and CDR2 YYNGEE. The CDR3 contains 16 residues. Between the trimmed V and J ends, which lost 0 bases and 0 bases, there was a span of 13 bases. The chain's CDR3 is CASSVGSTPGSYEQYF. In DNA, the CDR3 is TGTGCCAGCAGCGTAGGTTCTACCCCGGGCTCCTACGAGCAGTACTTC.

The CDR3 protein is CASRLAGASFEQYF. As DNA, the CDR3 is TGTGCCAGCAGACTAGCGGGAGCGTCGTTCGAGCAGTACTTC. V and J are TRBV14 and TRBJ2-7, with 11 bases that match TRBD2. J lost 6 bases, V lost 6 bases, and 7 bases had no gene match. The V gene's germline CDR1 is SGHDN and CDR2 FVKESK. The CDR3 sequence is 14 residues long.

The chain joins TRBV7-2 to TRBJ2-3; tentatively, D is TRBD2 (6 bases). This CDR3 has 15 amino acids. CDR1 and CDR2 from the germline V gene are SGHTA and FQGNSA. V was pared by 5 bases and J by 2 bases, with 14 bases between. The CDR3 loop is CASSPDGTFTDTQYF. CDR3 sequence (DNA): TGTGCCAGCAGCCCGGACGGGACTTTCACAGATACGCAGTATTTT. Looking up the rest from reference TRBV7-2 and TRBJ2-3 gives the full variable domain: GAGVSQSPSNKVTEKGKDVELRCDPISGHTALYWYRQSLGQGLEFLIYFQGNSAPDKSGLPSDRFSAERTGGSVSTLTIQRTQQEDSAVYLCASSPDGTFTDTQYFGPGTRLTVL.

V is TRBV9 and J is TRBJ1-4, with 8 bases aligning to TRBD1. Trimming cost V 0 bases and J 3 bases; bases outside gene matches: 7. The CDR3 length is 17 residues. Germline-derived CDR1 and CDR2 are SGDLS and YYNGEE. This CDR3 reads CASSVGAGGVSNEKLFF. For the CDR3, the DNA is TGTGCCAGCAGCGTAGGGGCAGGGGGCGTATCTAATGAAAAACTGTTTTTT.

The CDR3 spells CASSFSGFSNQPQHF. The CDR3 DNA follows: TGTGCCAGCAGCTTCTCCGGTTTTAGCAATCAGCCCCAGCATTTT. J is TRBJ1-5 and V is TRBV7-2; D is undetermined. This CDR3 is built from 15 residues. V was cut by 3 bases and J by 0 bases, with 9 bases left in between. Germline V gene data show CDR1 as SGHTA and CDR2 as FQGNSA.

V and J are TRBV10-1 and TRBJ2-1; D gene unclear. This CDR3 contains 11 residues. The V gene lost 3 bases and the J gene lost 9 bases, with 6 bases spanning the gap. Germline V CDR1 and CDR2: WNHNN, SYGVQD (reference sequence). This chain's CDR3 is CASSDGGEQFF. CDR3 nucleotides: TGCGCCAGCAGTGATGGCGGTGAGCAGTTCTTC.

The V call is TRBV11-3, the J call TRBJ2-4; the D is unclear. The CDR3 length is 14 residues. Trimming stripped 3 bases from V and 3 bases from J, with 9 bases between. CDR1 is SGHNT and CDR2 is YENEEA in the germline V gene. The CDR3: CASSFERVKNIQYF. In DNA, the CDR3 is TGTGCCAGCAGCTTTGAACGGGTCAAAAACATTCAGTACTTC.

The genes are TRBV18 and TRBJ2-7; D might be TRBD2 (6 bases). This CDR3 region has 16 residues. The V gene lost 2 bases and the J gene lost 2 bases, with 16 bases spanning the gap. The germline V gene has CDR1 KGHSH and CDR2 LQKENI. The CDR3 DNA follows: TGTGCCAGCTCACCAACGACGACTAGATTTACCTACGAGCAGTACTTC. This sequence encodes CASSPTTTRFTYEQYF. Based on the CDR3 plus reference TRBV18 and TRBJ2-7, the full variable domain is NAGVMQNPRHLVRRRGQEARLRCSPMKGHSHVYWYRQLPEEGLKFMVYLQKENIIDESGMPKERFSAEFPKEGPSILRIQQVVRGDSAAYFCASSPTTTRFTYEQYFGPGTRLTVT.

In this sample, this clone turned up a few times. This chain uses TRBV13 with TRBJ2-7; D might be TRBD1 (6 bases). The CDR3 covers 16 residues. Per germline, CDR1 PRHDT and CDR2 FYEKMQ (reference sequence). V lost 5 bases to trimming and J lost 0 bases, with 17 bases between them. The CDR3 is CASSPTGTQNSYEQYF. The CDR3 region has the DNA TGTGCCAGCAGCCCAACCGGGACACAAAACTCCTACGAGCAGTACTTC.